These T cell receptor beta chains were read from a single sample in a study of T cells in Graves' hyperthyroidism and ophthalmopathy. TCRdb redid the calling of the multiplex PCR reads with MiXCR, one entry per CDR3 protein. The sample carries approximately 620,000 distinct CDR3 sequences, about a sixth recorded once. Sequencing input: blood. Receptors originate from a woman in her 40s with Graves' ophthalmopathy. CDR3s include the opening cysteine and the closing phenylalanine or tryptophan. D genes are given only for firm matches. Where a row states a size, it is once, few, many or the class of an expanded clone; other rows omit it.

TRBD2 19 TRBJ2-3 TRBV3-1 . CASRSRRTSGISSTDMQYF TGTGCCAGCAGGTCCAGGAGGACTAGCGGGATTTCTAGCACAGATATGCAGTATTTT
. 15 TRBJ2-6 TRBV20-1 . CSARDVRSGANVLTF TGCAGTGCTAGAGATGTACGCTCTGGGGCCAACGTCCTGACTTTC
. 13 TRBJ2-5 TRBV20-1 many CSASGGFQETQYF TGCAGTGCTAGTGGGGGATTCCAAGAGACCCAGTACTTC
TRBD1 14 TRBJ2-7 TRBV5-4 many CASSFSQGHYEQYF TGTGCCAGCAGCTTCTCACAGGGGCACTACGAGCAGTACTTC
. 15 TRBJ2-5 TRBV30 . CAWSEETRLLGTQYF TGTGCCTGGAGTGAAGAGACTAGACTATTGGGGACCCAGTACTTC
TRBD2 15 TRBJ2-2 TRBV6-2/TRBV6-3 . CASSRLAGVVGELFF TGTGCCAGCAGTCGACTAGCGGGGGTGGTCGGGGAGCTGTTTTTT
. 13 TRBJ1-4 TRBV6-1 few CASRGRLNEKLFF TGTGCCAGCAGGGGCCGCCTTAATGAAAAACTGTTTTTT
. 15 TRBJ1-1 TRBV9 . CASSVAAGGNTEAFF TGTGCCAGCAGCGTAGCCGCCGGGGGGAACACTGAAGCTTTCTTT
. 15 TRBJ1-1 TRBV19 . CASSPDPLLNTEAFF TGTGCCAGTAGTCCAGACCCCCTTCTGAACACTGAAGCTTTCTTT
. 14 TRBJ2-1 TRBV12-5 many CASGLWGSYNEQFF TGTGCTAGTGGTTTGTGGGGCTCCTACAATGAGCAGTTCTTC
. 11 TRBJ1-2 TRBV20-1 many CSVPGQGGYTF TGCAGTGTACCGGGGCAGGGTGGCTACACCTTC
. 15 TRBJ2-1 TRBV2 many CASSEVSSRGNEQFF TGTGCCAGCAGTGAAGTGAGTAGCAGGGGCAATGAGCAGTTCTTC
. 15 TRBJ2-5 TRBV20-1 many CSAPRGGSSGETQYF TGCAGTGCTCCACGCGGGGGCTCCAGCGGGGAGACCCAGTACTTC
. 17 TRBJ2-3 TRBV3-1 many CASSPLGTGAETDTQYF TGTGCCAGCAGCCCCCTCGGAACGGGAGCCGAGACAGATACGCAGTATTTT
TRBD2 17 TRBJ2-2 TRBV6-1 . CASSFFPGLAGTGELFF TGTGCCAGCAGTTTCTTCCCGGGACTAGCGGGAACCGGGGAGCTGTTTTTT